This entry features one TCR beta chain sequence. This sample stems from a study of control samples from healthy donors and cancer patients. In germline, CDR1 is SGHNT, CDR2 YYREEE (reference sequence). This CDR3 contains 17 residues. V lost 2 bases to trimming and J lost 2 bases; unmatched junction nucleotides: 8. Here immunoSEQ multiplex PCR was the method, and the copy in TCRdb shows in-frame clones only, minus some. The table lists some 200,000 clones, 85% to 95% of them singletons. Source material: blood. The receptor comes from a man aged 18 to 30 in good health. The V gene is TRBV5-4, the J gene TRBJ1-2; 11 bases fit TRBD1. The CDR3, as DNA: TGTGCCAGCAGCTTCGGACAGGGGGCTCTTCTAAACTATGGCTACACCTTC. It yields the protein CASSFGQGALLNYGYTF.